The clone carrying this T cell receptor (beta chain) was recorded once. The sample originates from a study of blood T cell repertoires in COVID-19. Overall study context: Material from acute and convalescent COVID-19 was sourced from the United States, Italy and Spain.

Sequencing was performed with immunoSEQ multiplex PCR; in TCRdb, only in-frame clones are kept and a portion is missing. The top ten clones hold 2.2% of a sample with 200,000 to 250,000 clones, 80% to 90% of them seen once. This CDR3 region has 14 residues. V lost 3 bases and J 6 bases, leaving 15 bases between the germline ends. Germline CDR1 is MNHEY and CDR2 is SVGAGI. Sequenced material: peripheral blood. The source of this sequence is a man aged 25 to 40 who had recovered from COVID-19. V usage is TRBV6-5 and J usage is TRBJ2-7, with D maybe TRBD1 (5 bases). The CDR3 reads CASSYLGERGEQYF. For the CDR3, the DNA is TGTGCCAGCAGTTATCTCGGAGAAAGGGGCGAGCAGTACTTC.